This T cell receptor beta chain was sequenced during a study of CD8 T cells in Susac syndrome. After extraction with the RNeasy kit, about 0.45 to 1 ug of the RNA was reverse transcribed using random hexamers. MiXCR was run by TCRdb on the immunoSEQ multiplex PCR reads, yielding one entry per CDR3 protein. The data show about 22,000 distinct CDR3 sequences, about 92% seen once. From blood CD8+ and CD4+ T cells, the TCR beta chain was sequenced. Healthy donors constituted the controls, which were matched for age and sex. Bulk CD8+ and CD4+ cells came from magnetic negative isolation; CD8+ TEMRA by FACS. This receptor was identified in a human donor in good health. Sequenced material: CD8+ T cells from PBMCs.

The CDR3 nucleotides read TGTGCCAGCAGCTTAAAAGGGATCATGAGAGAGACCCAGTACTTC. This sequence encodes CASSLKGIMRETQYF. This sequence joins TRBV13 and TRBJ2-5; the D is unclear. V was shortened by 2 bases and J by 4 bases, with 14 bases between the two germline ends. This CDR3 is built from 15 residues. Germline CDR1 reads PRHDT; CDR2 reads FYEKMQ (reference sequence).